The rows below give T cell receptor beta chains drawn from one sample of a study of OX40 agonist ivuxolimab in advanced cancers. Here immunoSEQ multiplex PCR was the method, and the copy in TCRdb shows in-frame clones only, minus some. The data hold tens of thousands of clones, with 75% to 95% observed a single time. The sequences come from CD4+ or CD8+ T cells sorted from blood, collected in a trial of the OX40 agonist ivuxolimab. These receptors were taken from an adult with an advanced solid tumor such as melanoma, head and neck, liver or kidney cancer. Both conserved end residues are part of each CDR3. The D gene is left open where the match is weak. Size values are once, few and many counts, or a class for expanded clones, and some rows have none.

V	size	J	D	CDR3	DNA
TRBV5-1	NA	TRBJ2-7	TRBD1	CASSRDSTYEQYF	TGCGCCAGCAGCCGGGACAGCACCTACGAGCAGTACTTC
TRBV6-5	NA	TRBJ2-2	NA	CASRPGGGVTGELFF	TGTGCCAGCAGACCAGGGGGAGGGGTAACCGGGGAGCTGTTTTTT
TRBV5-1	NA	TRBJ2-7	TRBD2	CASRRTSGRAMYEQYF	TGCGCCAGCAGACGGACTAGCGGGAGGGCCATGTACGAGCAGTACTTC
TRBV7-2	NA	TRBJ1-5	NA	CASSVGGHSNQPQHF	TGTGCCAGCAGCGTAGGAGGTCATAGCAATCAGCCCCAGCATTTT
TRBV11-3	NA	TRBJ2-1	NA	CASSLEDINNEQFF	TGTGCCAGCAGCTTAGAGGACATCAACAATGAGCAGTTCTTC
TRBV19	NA	TRBJ2-3	TRBD2	CASTRRGGSFTDTQYF	TGTGCCAGTACACGTAGGGGCGGGAGTTTCACGGATACGCAGTATTTT
TRBV19	NA	TRBJ2-7	TRBD2	CASSPRPGLAGGYEQYF	TGTGCCAGTAGTCCAAGACCGGGACTAGCGGGAGGATACGAGCAGTACTTC
TRBV5-6	NA	TRBJ2-7	NA	CASTRGLRGNHGQYF	TGTGCCAGCACCCGAGGCTTGCGGGGCAACCACGGGCAGTACTTC
TRBV2	NA	TRBJ2-1	NA	CASSEAGRAPNEQFF	TGTGCCAGCAGTGAAGCTGGGCGCGCGCCGAATGAGCAGTTCTTC
TRBV27	NA	TRBJ2-4	NA	CASSEWGAKNIQYF	TGTGCCAGCAGTGAGTGGGGGGCCAAAAACATTCAGTACTTC
TRBV9	NA	TRBJ1-2	TRBD1	CASTRTGGEDGYTF	TGTGCCAGCACTAGGACAGGGGGCGAGGATGGCTACACCTTC
TRBV11-2	NA	TRBJ2-4	NA	CASSFVTRRNIQYF	TGTGCCAGCAGCTTCGTAACCCGGAGGAACATTCAGTACTTC
TRBV5-1	NA	TRBJ2-7	TRBD1	CASSLEGQGTDEQYF	TGCGCCAGCAGCTTGGAGGGACAGGGGACGGACGAGCAGTACTTC
TRBV7-9	NA	TRBJ2-1	TRBD2	CASSLEGGRANEQFF	TGTGCCAGCAGCTTAGAGGGCGGGAGGGCGAATGAGCAGTTCTTC
TRBV7-3	NA	TRBJ2-7	TRBD2	CASSQLAREQYF	TGTGCCAGCAGCCAACTAGCGCGGGAGCAGTACTTC
TRBV7-2	NA	TRBJ1-2	TRBD1	CASTLQGGNYGYTF	TGTGCCAGCACACTACAGGGGGGTAACTATGGCTACACCTTC
TRBV6-5	NA	TRBJ2-5	TRBD1	CASSYNQGAGETQYF	TGTGCCAGCAGTTACAACCAGGGGGCGGGCGAGACCCAGTACTTC
TRBV4-3	NA	TRBJ2-5	NA	CASSPRAEPQETQYF	TGCGCCAGCAGCCCGAGGGCAGAACCCCAAGAGACCCAGTACTTC
TRBV5-1	NA	TRBJ2-7	TRBD2	CASSLAVGAGGVYEQYF	TGCGCCAGCAGCTTGGCCGTCGGGGCGGGAGGTGTGTACGAGCAGTACTTC
TRBV19	NA	TRBJ2-2	NA	CASSSWDLRAGELFF	TGTGCCAGTAGTTCCTGGGACCTAAGGGCCGGGGAGCTGTTTTTT
TRBV19	NA	TRBJ1-1	NA	CASSAISGSESFF	TGTGCCAGTAGTGCCATTTCCGGGTCCGAGTCTTTCTTT
TRBV15	NA	TRBJ1-2	NA	CATSRDRRDNYGYTF	TGTGCCACCAGCAGAGATAGACGGGATAACTATGGCTACACCTTC
TRBV11-3	once	TRBJ2-5	NA	CASGTRASSQETQYF	TGTGCCAGCGGAACTAGGGCCTCCTCGCAAGAGACCCAGTACTTC
TRBV6-5	NA	TRBJ1-1	TRBD1	CASSYGGTGYFEAFF	TGTGCCAGCAGTTACGGCGGGACAGGGTACTTTGAAGCTTTCTTT
TRBV18	NA	TRBJ2-5	TRBD2	CASSPPLLAGGETQYF	TGTGCCAGCTCGCCTCCGCTACTAGCGGGAGGGGAGACCCAGTACTTC
TRBV4-3	NA	TRBJ2-5	NA	CASSQGGGRETQYF	TGCGCCAGCAGCCAGGGCGGAGGCAGGGAGACCCAGTACTTC
TRBV4-2	NA	TRBJ2-3	TRBD2	CASSQDRGGGRDTQYF	TGTGCCAGCAGCCAAGATCGCGGGGGAGGGAGAGATACGCAGTATTTT
TRBV6-6	once	TRBJ2-7	NA	CASSYRTGGEEQYF	TGTGCCAGCAGTTACAGGACAGGAGGGGAAGAGCAGTACTTC
TRBV28	NA	TRBJ1-2	TRBD1	CASSRTGANYGYTF	TGTGCCAGCAGTCGGACAGGGGCCAACTATGGCTACACCTTC
TRBV6-1	NA	TRBJ1-1	TRBD1	CASSDGTGSMNTEAFF	TGTGCCAGCAGTGATGGGACAGGGAGCATGAACACTGAAGCTTTCTTT